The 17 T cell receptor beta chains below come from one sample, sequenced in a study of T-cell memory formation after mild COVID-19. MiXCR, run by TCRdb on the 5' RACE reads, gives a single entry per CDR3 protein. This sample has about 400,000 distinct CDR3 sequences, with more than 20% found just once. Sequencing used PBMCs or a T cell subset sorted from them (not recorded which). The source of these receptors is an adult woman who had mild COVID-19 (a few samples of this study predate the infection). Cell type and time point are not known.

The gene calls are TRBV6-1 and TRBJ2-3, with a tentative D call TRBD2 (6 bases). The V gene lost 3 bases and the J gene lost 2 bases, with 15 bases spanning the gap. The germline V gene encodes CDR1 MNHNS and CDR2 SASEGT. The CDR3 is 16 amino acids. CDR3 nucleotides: TGTGCCAGCAGTGATGTGTGGAGGGGCAACACAGATACGCAGTATTTT. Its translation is CASSDVWRGNTDTQYF.

The CDR3 reads CASSPGQVRETQYF. As DNA, the CDR3 is TGTGCCAGCAGCCCGGGACAGGTTCGGGAGACCCAGTACTTC. V is TRBV7-8 and J is TRBJ2-5; 8 bases agree with TRBD1. The CDR3 sequence is 14 residues long. CDR1 SGHVS and CDR2 FQNEAQ come from the germline V gene. V shed 5 bases and J 5 bases; nucleotides not matched to a gene: 7.

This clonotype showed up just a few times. The CDR3 nucleotides read TGTGCCAGCAGCGCCTCGTCGCCCCCCGCCGAGCAGTACTTC. Amino acids: CASSASSPPAEQYF. The V gene is TRBV25-1, the J gene TRBJ2-7; D is undetermined. The CDR3 has 14 residues. Germline CDR1 and CDR2: MGHDK and SYGVNS. The ends were cut back, 6 bases at V and 6 bases at J, with 18 bases in the middle.

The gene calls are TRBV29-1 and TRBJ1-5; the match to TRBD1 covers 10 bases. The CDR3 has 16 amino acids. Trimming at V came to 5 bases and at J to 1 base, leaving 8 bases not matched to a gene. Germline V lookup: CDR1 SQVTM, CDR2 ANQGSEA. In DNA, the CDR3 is TGCAGCGTTCTTACGACAGGGGGCACGAGCAATCAGCCCCAGCATTTT. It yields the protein CSVLTTGGTSNQPQHF.

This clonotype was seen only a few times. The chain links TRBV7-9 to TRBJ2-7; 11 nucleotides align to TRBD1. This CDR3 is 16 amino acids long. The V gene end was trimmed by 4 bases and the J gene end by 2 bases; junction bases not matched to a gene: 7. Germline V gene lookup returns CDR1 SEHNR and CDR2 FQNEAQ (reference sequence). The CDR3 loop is CASSSPPGQGAYEQYF. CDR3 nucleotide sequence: TGTGCCAGCAGCTCCCCTCCGGGACAGGGGGCCTACGAGCAGTACTTC.

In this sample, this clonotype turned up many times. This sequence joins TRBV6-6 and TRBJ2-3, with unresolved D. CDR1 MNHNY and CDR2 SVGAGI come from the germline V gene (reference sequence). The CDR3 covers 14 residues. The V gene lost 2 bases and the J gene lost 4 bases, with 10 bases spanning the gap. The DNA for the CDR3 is TGTGCCAGCAGTTACGAGTATGGGGCAGATACGCAGTATTTT. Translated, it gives CASSYEYGADTQYF.

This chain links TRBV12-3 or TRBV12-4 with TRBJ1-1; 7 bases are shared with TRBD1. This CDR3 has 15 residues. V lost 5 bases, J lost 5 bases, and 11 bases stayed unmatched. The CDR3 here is CASSTRQGPGTEAFF. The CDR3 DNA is TGTGCCAGCAGTACTCGACAGGGACCGGGGACTGAAGCTTTCTTT.

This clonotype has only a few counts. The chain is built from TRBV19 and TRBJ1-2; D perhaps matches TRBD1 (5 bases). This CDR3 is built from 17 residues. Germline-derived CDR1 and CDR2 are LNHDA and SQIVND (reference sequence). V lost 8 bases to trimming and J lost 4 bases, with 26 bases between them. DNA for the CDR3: TGTGCCAGTTACGGGGGGGGATCCCCTCTAGTGGGCTATGGCTACACCTTC. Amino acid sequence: CASYGGGSPLVGYGYTF. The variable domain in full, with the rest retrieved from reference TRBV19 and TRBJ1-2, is DGGITQSPKYLFRKEGQNVTLSCEQNLNHDAMYWYRQDPGQGLRLIYYSQIVNDFQKGDIAEGYSVSREKKESFPLTVTSAQKNPTAFYLCASYGGGSPLVGYGYTFGSGTRLTVV.

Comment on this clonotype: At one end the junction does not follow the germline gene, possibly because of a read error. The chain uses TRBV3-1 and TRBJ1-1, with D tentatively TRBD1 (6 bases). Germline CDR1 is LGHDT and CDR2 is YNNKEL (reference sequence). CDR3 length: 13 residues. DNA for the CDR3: TGTGCCAGCAGCCTAACAGGGAACGCTGAAGCTTTCTTT. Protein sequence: CASSLTGNAEAFF.

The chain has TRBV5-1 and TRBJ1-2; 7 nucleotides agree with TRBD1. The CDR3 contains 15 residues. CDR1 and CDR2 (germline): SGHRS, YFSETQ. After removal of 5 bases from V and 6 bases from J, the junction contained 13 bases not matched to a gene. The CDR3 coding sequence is TGCGCCAGCAGTTCCCACCCGGACAGGAGAAATGGCTACACCTTC. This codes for CASSSHPDRRNGYTF.

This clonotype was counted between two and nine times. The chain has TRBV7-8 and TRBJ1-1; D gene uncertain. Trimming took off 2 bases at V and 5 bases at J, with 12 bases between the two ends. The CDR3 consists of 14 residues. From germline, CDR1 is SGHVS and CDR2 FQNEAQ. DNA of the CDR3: TGTGCCAGCAGCTTATCGCCGCTGAGTACTGAAGCTTTCTTT. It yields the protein CASSLSPLSTEAFF.

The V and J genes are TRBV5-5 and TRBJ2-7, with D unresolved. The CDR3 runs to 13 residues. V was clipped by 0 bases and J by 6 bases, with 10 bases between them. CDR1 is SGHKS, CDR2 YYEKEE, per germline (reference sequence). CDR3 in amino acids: CASSLARSGEQYF. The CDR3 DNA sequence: TGTGCCAGCAGCTTGGCCAGGTCTGGCGAGCAGTACTTC.

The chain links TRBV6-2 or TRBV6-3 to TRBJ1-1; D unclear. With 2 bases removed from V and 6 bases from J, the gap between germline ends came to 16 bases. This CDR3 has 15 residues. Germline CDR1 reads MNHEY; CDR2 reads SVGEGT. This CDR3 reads CASSYAGLTGAEAFF. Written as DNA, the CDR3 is TGTGCCAGCAGTTACGCGGGCCTTACTGGGGCTGAAGCTTTCTTT.

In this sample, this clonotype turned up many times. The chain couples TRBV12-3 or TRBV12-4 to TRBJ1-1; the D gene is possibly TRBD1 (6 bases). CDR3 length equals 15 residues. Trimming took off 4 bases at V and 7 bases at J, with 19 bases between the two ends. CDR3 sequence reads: CASSSKQGGLDEAFF. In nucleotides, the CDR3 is TGTGCCAGCAGTTCCAAACAGGGTGGGTTGGATGAAGCTTTCTTT.

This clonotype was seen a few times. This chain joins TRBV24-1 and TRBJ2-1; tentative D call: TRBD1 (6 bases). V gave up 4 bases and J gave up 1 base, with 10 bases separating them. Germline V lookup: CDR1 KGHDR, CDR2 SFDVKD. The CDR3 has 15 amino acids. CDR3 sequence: CATSEADSSYNEQFF. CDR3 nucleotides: TGTGCCACCAGTGAGGCGGACAGTTCCTACAATGAGCAGTTCTTC.

CDR3: CASSSPTETLTYEQYF. In DNA, the CDR3 is TGTGCCAGCAGCTCACCGACGGAAACCCTTACCTACGAGCAGTACTTC. The chain uses TRBV7-9 and TRBJ2-7; D unresolved. The germline V gene has CDR1 SEHNR and CDR2 FQNEAQ (reference sequence). The CDR3 contains 16 residues. V lost 4 bases, J lost 2 bases, and 18 bases lay in between.

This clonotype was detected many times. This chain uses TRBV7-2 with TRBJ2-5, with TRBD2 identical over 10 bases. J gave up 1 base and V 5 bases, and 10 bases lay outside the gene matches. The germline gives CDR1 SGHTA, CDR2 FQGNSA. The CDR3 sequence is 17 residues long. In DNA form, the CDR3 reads TGTGCCAGCAGCGCAGCGGGACTAGCGTTTGTCCAAGAGACCCAGTACTTC. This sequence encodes CASSAAGLAFVQETQYF.